This T cell receptor beta chain was sequenced during a study of Graves' ophthalmopathy and Graves' hyperthyroidism (dated by TCRdb to 2016 to 2019). At the level of the whole study: Peripheral blood was collected at initial diagnosis, before any treatment. In total, some 130 blood samples were TCR-sequenced: around 42 ophthalmopathy, approximately 75 hyperthyroidism and approximately 17 hyperthyroidism-to-ophthalmopathy patients. An independent validation cohort was composed of around 19 hyperthyroidism patients and around 15 patients who later progressed from hyperthyroidism to ophthalmopathy. To tell Graves' ophthalmopathy apart from Graves' hyperthyroidism, and to predict which patients would progress to ophthalmopathy, the study relied on TCR beta repertoire signatures. In about six hyperthyroidism patients, the T-cell repertoires found in thyroid tissue were compared with those found in blood. After sampling, hyperthyroidism patients received methimazole starting at 30 mg daily, and ophthalmopathy patients received high-dose intravenous methylprednisolone. To explore V-J signatures distinguishing ophthalmopathy from hyperthyroidism, a discovery set of around 97 patients (roughly 42 ophthalmopathy, 57 stable hyperthyroidism) was enrolled. On the study overall, not on this receptor specifically: No statistical method was used to set the sample size in advance, and the investigators knew which group each participant was assigned to. In cross-validation, the 13-signature model distinguished ophthalmopathy from stable hyperthyroidism with 85% to 90% sensitivity and around 81% specificity, and in the test set the corresponding values were about 80% and 75%. In validation, the model predicted ophthalmopathy progression with 70.59% sensitivity and about 73% specificity; roughly eleven predicted patients were CT-confirmed with GO in a median of around 6 months. Most expanded thyroid clonotypes with a frequency above 0.001 also appeared in blood, which suggests that blood repertoires may reflect the immune response in the thyroid.

For repertoire sequencing, the TCR beta CDR3 regions were amplified from RNA transcripts. The first round of RT-PCR was done with HTBI primers and the Qiagen OneStep RT-PCR kit, and was followed by a second round of multiplex PCR, then size selection and purification. The libraries underwent paired-end sequencing with 100 bp reads on an Illumina HiSeq2000. For the original study's pipeline: SOAPnuke was used to process the reads, throwing out any read that had adapters, had uncalled bases, had a mean Phred below 15, or lacked an exact constant-primer or identifier match. High-quality paired reads were merged with COPE v1.2.5. Clonotypes were defined as unique nucleotide sequences and were aligned to IMGT TRB V, D and J references using MiTCR v1.1. The analysis was limited to V-J combinations with a frequency above 0.0001, which together covered just over 98% of the repertoires. For each V-J combination, a TCR clonal expansion and chaos score was defined as the ratio of F50 clonal expansion to chaos observed in the TCRdist matrix. Welch's t-statistics and random forest were used to reduce the features to approximately 13 V-J combinations, which were then used as input to a naive Bayes classifier. The similarity between thyroid and blood repertoires was quantified using the Morisita-Horn index. The public sequencing data were trimmed at Q25 with fastp and processed into clonotypes with MiXCR by TCRdb, which kept only in-frame beta chains. Rows with one shared CDR3 protein collapse into an entry with the most common genes and DNA. It is TCRdb's table, rather than the study itself, that gives the V and J calls and clone size. Here the sample has about 660,000 distinct CDR3 sequences; just over 40% occur a single time. The ten biggest clones cover over 2.5% of the sample.

A remark on this clonotype: The antigen it binds to is not known. No clone much larger than this one lies a single base away; base qualities are absent.

Ophthalmopathy patients were characterized by moderately to severely active disease, a Clinical Activity Score of at least 3, a NOSPECS grade of at least 4, and a disease duration under 3 months. Patients with other autoimmune diseases, uncontrolled infections, pregnancy or lactation were excluded. Diagnosis was based on clinical symptoms, serum thyroxine, TRAb, thyroid ultrasound and orbital computed tomography. Ficoll-Paque density gradient centrifugation was used to isolate PBMCs from about 9 ml of fresh peripheral blood. Total RNA was extracted with Trizol reagent and quality-checked on an Agilent 2100 Bioanalyzer. The receptor was isolated from an adult man with Graves' ophthalmopathy. Material: peripheral blood.

The sequenced DNA is TGTGCCAGCAGCCCAGTCGGCCGGGACAGGGATTACACTGGGGCCAACGTCCTGACTTTC. Its translation is CASSPVGRDRDYTGANVLTF. The V and J segments used are TRBV7-9 and TRBJ2-6; 9 of the junction bases match TRBD1. Inclusive of the bounding cysteine and phenylalanine, the CDR3 is 20 residues long. The kept DNA is CDR3 alone, 60 bases in frame from the first base. The CDR1 and CDR2 encoded by the germline V gene (reference sequence) are SEHNR and FQNEAQ. V is trimmed back by 5 bases and J by 2 bases, and the junction contains 16 bases that no gene match accounts for. Extended through the reference TRBV7-9 and TRBJ2-6 proteins, this CDR3 yields the full variable domain: DTGVSQNPRHKITKRGQNVTFRCDPISEHNRLYWYRQTLGQGPEFLTYFQNEAQLEKSRLLSDRFSAERPKGSFSTLEIQRTEQGDSAMYLCASSPVGRDRDYTGANVLTFGAGSRLTVL.